Below are 27 T cell receptor beta chains sequenced from a single sample in a study of T cell responses to AZD1222 COVID-19 vaccine. Profiling relied on immunoSEQ multiplex PCR, and the TCRdb table lists in-frame clones only, not all of them. Of under 130,000 clones in the sample, about nine tenths are singletons; the top ten hold around 45%. The sequencing here drew on peripheral blood, taken on day 0 of AZD1222 vaccination. These receptors all stem from an adult in good health.

The V gene is TRBV10-3, the J gene TRBJ2-3; weak D call: TRBD1 (5 bases). Per germline, CDR1 ENHRY and CDR2 SYGVKD. The CDR3 loop spans 15 amino acids. The V and J ends lost 6 bases and 4 bases respectively, with 17 bases between them. The CDR3 here is CAISSPGKTPDTQYF. The CDR3 region has the DNA TGTGCCATCAGCTCGCCAGGGAAAACTCCAGATACGCAGTATTTT.

The chain's CDR3 is CASSLAWQGNNEQFF. The DNA of the CDR3 is TGTGCCAGCAGCTTGGCCTGGCAGGGAAACAATGAGCAGTTCTTC. The chain is built from TRBV5-6 and TRBJ2-1; D may be TRBD1 (5 bases). Trimming stripped 0 bases from V and 5 bases from J, with 12 bases between. Per germline, CDR1 SGHDT and CDR2 YYEEEE. This CDR3 is built from 15 residues.

This rearrangement joins TRBV5-6 to TRBJ2-1; 7 bases match TRBD2. CDR1 is SGHDT and CDR2 is YYEEEE in the germline V gene. The CDR3 contains 12 residues. Trimming cost V 6 bases and J 6 bases; bases outside gene matches: 3. CDR3 sequence: CASKWGGNEQFF. CDR3 coding DNA: TGTGCCAGCAAATGGGGGGGCAATGAGCAGTTCTTC.

V usage is TRBV5-1 and J usage is TRBJ2-7, with 7 bases that match TRBD1. J lost 2 bases, V lost 4 bases, and 12 bases had no gene match. The CDR3 contains 16 residues. Germline CDR1 and CDR2: SGHRS and YFSETQ. In DNA, the CDR3 is TGCGCCAGCAGCGCACAGACCAGGACAGGAGCCTACGAGCAGTACTTC. This sequence encodes CASSAQTRTGAYEQYF.

The chain employs TRBV7-2 and TRBJ1-4, with D perhaps matching TRBD1 (6 bases). The CDR3 length is 14 residues. The germline V gene has CDR1 SGHTA and CDR2 FQGNSA. V lost 5 bases to trimming and J lost 8 bases, with 15 bases between them. Written as DNA, the CDR3 is TGTGCCAGCAGCCCGGGACAACCGGGCGAAAAACTGTTTTTT. It yields the protein CASSPGQPGEKLFF. Complete variable domain (other parts from reference TRBV7-2 and TRBJ1-4): GAGVSQSPSNKVTEKGKDVELRCDPISGHTALYWYRQSLGQGLEFLIYFQGNSAPDKSGLPSDRFSAERTGGSVSTLTIQRTQQEDSAVYLCASSPGQPGEKLFFGSGTQLSVL.

The DNA of the CDR3 is TGTGCCAGCAGCTCGACTAGCGGGAGTAGAGACGAGCAGTACTTC. This codes for CASSSTSGSRDEQYF. The V and J genes are TRBV13 and TRBJ2-7, with 12 bases that match TRBD2. The CDR3 has 15 residues. J was trimmed by 5 bases and V by 4 bases; bases with no gene match: 6. CDR1 and CDR2 from the germline V gene are PRHDT and FYEKMQ (reference sequence).

This clone was seen once. V usage is TRBV5-1 and J usage is TRBJ1-2; TRBD1 matches 7 bases. Trimming at V came to 5 bases and at J to 0 bases, leaving 7 bases not matched to a gene. The germline gives CDR1 SGHRS, CDR2 YFSETQ. The CDR3 spans 15 residues. The DNA for the CDR3 is TGCGCCAGCAGTATTGGACAGGCCTCTAACTATGGCTACACCTTC. Translation gives CASSIGQASNYGYTF.

V gene TRBV7-8 combines with J gene TRBJ1-4; TRBD1 matches 8 bases. The CDR3 consists of 13 residues. Unmatched junction bases numbered 11, after V lost 5 bases and J lost 15 bases. Germline V gene lookup returns CDR1 SGHVS and CDR2 FQNEAQ. CDR3 loop: CASSARQGRVLFF. Written as DNA, the CDR3 is TGTGCCAGCAGCGCTCGACAGGGGAGGGTGTTGTTTTTT.

The chain carries TRBV11-2 and TRBJ2-5, with TRBD2 matching over 15 bases. CDR3 size: 16 residues. CDR1 is SGHAT and CDR2 is FQNNGV in the germline V gene. The V gene end was trimmed by 5 bases and the J gene end by 4 bases; junction bases not matched to a gene: 5. Here the CDR3 reads CASSARTSGRVETQYF. CDR3 nucleotides: TGTGCCAGCAGCGCCCGGACTAGCGGGAGGGTAGAGACCCAGTACTTC. Using reference TRBV11-2 and TRBJ2-5 for the parts outside the CDR3, the full variable domain is EAGVAQSPRYKIIEKRQSVAFWCNPISGHATLYWYQQILGQGPKLLIQFQNNGVVDDSQLPKDRFSAERLKGVDSTLKIQPAKLEDSAVYLCASSARTSGRVETQYFGPGTRLLVL.

J is TRBJ2-5 and V is TRBV27; D is perhaps TRBD1 (6 bases). The length of the CDR3 is 14 residues. The germline gives CDR1 MNHEY, CDR2 SMNVEV (reference sequence). V lost 8 bases, J lost 1 base, and 14 bases lay in between. The CDR3 nucleotides read TGTGCCAGCGGCCACGGGACAATCCAAGAGACCCAGTACTTC. This translates into CASGHGTIQETQYF.

The rearrangement joins TRBV3-1 (or the pseudogene TRBV3-2) to TRBJ2-6; D call uncertain. Trimming pared 4 bases from V and 0 bases from J, leaving 7 bases between. CDR1 is LGHDT, CDR2 YNNKEL, per germline (reference sequence). The CDR3 sequence is 15 residues long. The CDR3, as DNA: TGTGCCAGCAGCCTTAAGAGCTCTGGGGCCAACGTCCTGACTTTC. Translating it yields CASSLKSSGANVLTF.

The CDR3 region is CASREGQGSTDTQYF. Written as DNA, the CDR3 is TGCGCCAGCAGAGAAGGACAGGGAAGCACAGATACGCAGTATTTT. This chain joins TRBV5-1 and TRBJ2-3; 8 bases are shared with TRBD1. Per the germline V gene, CDR1 is SGHRS and CDR2 is YFSETQ. The CDR3 extends over 15 amino acids. Trimming at V came to 5 bases and at J to 0 bases, leaving 5 bases not matched to a gene.

The rearrangement links TRBV5-1 to TRBJ2-7; 11 nucleotides match TRBD1. The CDR3 covers 15 residues. Trimming cost V 4 bases and J 7 bases; bases outside gene matches: 10. Looked up from germline, CDR1 is SGHRS and CDR2 is YFSETQ. CDR3 loop: CASSPGTGGGLEQYF. CDR3 DNA: TGCGCCAGCAGCCCCGGGACAGGGGGAGGCTTGGAGCAGTACTTC.

The CDR3 DNA reads TGTGCCAGCAGCCAAGGGGGACACCTGAACACTGAAGCTTTCTTT. This codes for CASSQGGHLNTEAFF. V and J are TRBV3-1 (or the pseudogene TRBV3-2) and TRBJ1-1; TRBD1 is a possible D gene (6 bases). The germline gives CDR1 LGHDT, CDR2 YNNKEL (reference sequence). CDR3 length: 15 residues. V lost 1 base and J lost 0, with 9 bases in between.

This chain connects TRBV4-2 to TRBJ2-1, with a tentative D call TRBD2 (6 bases). Trimming removed 3 bases from V and 1 base from J, with 16 bases in between. Germline CDR1 and CDR2: LGHNA and YNFKEQ. The CDR3 is 17 amino acids. This CDR3 reads CASSHPTRGWSYNEQFF. In DNA form, the CDR3 reads TGTGCCAGCAGCCACCCCACGCGGGGTTGGTCCTACAATGAGCAGTTCTTC.

This clone came up once. The gene calls are TRBV2 and TRBJ2-7, with D unresolved. This CDR3 has 14 amino acids. The germline gives CDR1 SNHLY, CDR2 FYNNEI. V dropped 4 bases and J dropped 0 bases, with 10 bases sitting between them. The CDR3 DNA is TGTGCCAGCAGTGGAGTTGGCGGCTCCTACGAGCAGTACTTC. Its translation: CASSGVGGSYEQYF.

The V and J genes are TRBV7-3 and TRBJ2-7; 11 positions agree with TRBD1. The CDR3 extends over 14 amino acids. The germline V gene encodes CDR1 SGHTA and CDR2 FQGTGA. Trimming cost V 5 bases and J 6 bases; bases outside gene matches: 6. For the CDR3, the DNA is TGTGCCAGCAGCCCGGACAGGGGGCGTCTCGAGCAGTACTTC. Protein sequence: CASSPDRGRLEQYF.

The rearrangement uses TRBV6-5 and TRBJ1-2; TRBD1 matches at 7 bases. Per the germline V gene, CDR1 is MNHEY and CDR2 is SVGAGI. The ends lost 0 bases at V and 4 bases at J; junction bases unmatched: 8. The CDR3 runs to 16 residues. The CDR3 bases are TGTGCCAGCAGTTACTCGAGACAGGGAGGGAGCTATGGCTACACCTTC. Encoded protein: CASSYSRQGGSYGYTF.

V and J are TRBV6-5 and TRBJ2-7, with 7 bases matching TRBD1. CDR1 MNHEY and CDR2 SVGAGI come from the germline V gene. Unmatched junction bases numbered 8, after V lost 7 bases and J lost 2 bases. This CDR3 region has 14 residues. The CDR3: CASNRDSSAYEQYF. In nucleotides, the CDR3 is TGTGCCAGCAACCGGGACAGCTCAGCCTACGAGCAGTACTTC.

J is TRBJ2-2 and V is TRBV6-1; maybe TRBD1 (6 bases). Germline CDR1 reads MNHNS; CDR2 reads SASEGT. This CDR3 is 14 amino acids long. Trimming cost V 2 bases and J 4 bases, with 8 bases left between them. For the CDR3, the DNA is TGTGCCAGCAGTGAATGGACAGTCACCGGGGAGCTGTTTTTT. This gives the protein CASSEWTVTGELFF.

The genes are TRBV3-1 (or the pseudogene TRBV3-2) and TRBJ1-1; D might be TRBD1 (6 bases). This CDR3 is 15 amino acids long. V was shortened by 1 base and J by 2 bases, with 11 bases between the two germline ends. Germline CDR1 is LGHDT and CDR2 is YNNKEL (reference sequence). The chain's CDR3 is CASSQAGTINTEAFF. The CDR3 DNA sequence: TGTGCCAGCAGCCAAGCCGGGACAATAAACACTGAAGCTTTCTTT.

This chain joins TRBV9 and TRBJ1-5; TRBD1 aligns across 10 bases. This CDR3 has 15 amino acids. V shed 8 bases and J 3 bases; nucleotides not matched to a gene: 8. Germline V lookup: CDR1 SGDLS, CDR2 YYNGEE. CDR3 nucleotide sequence: TGTGCCAGTGCCATGGGGACAGGGGTCAATCAGCCCCAGCATTTT. It encodes CASAMGTGVNQPQHF.

This chain connects TRBV2 to TRBJ2-2; D may correspond to TRBD1 or TRBD2 (5 bases each). Trimming pared 4 bases from V and 6 bases from J, leaving 12 bases between. Germline assignment: CDR1 SNHLY and CDR2 FYNNEI. The CDR3 is made up of 14 amino acids. This CDR3 is CASSGGFGAGELFF. The CDR3 bases are TGTGCCAGCAGTGGGGGGTTTGGGGCCGGGGAGCTGTTTTTT. Looking up the rest from reference TRBV2 and TRBJ2-2 gives the full variable domain: EPEVTQTPSHQVTQMGQEVILRCVPISNHLYFYWYRQILGQKVEFLVSFYNNEISEKSEIFDDQFSVERPDGSNFTLKIRSTKLEDSAMYFCASSGGFGAGELFFGEGSRLTVL.

The chain's CDR3 is CASSLGGQAGYEQYF. CDR3 DNA sequence: TGTGCCAGCAGCTTGGGAGGGCAAGCTGGCTACGAGCAGTACTTC. This chain connects TRBV5-4 to TRBJ2-7, with D perhaps matching TRBD2 (5 bases). Deletions cut 0 bases from V and 3 bases from J, with 13 bases between. The CDR3 extends over 15 amino acids. CDR1 and CDR2 from the germline V gene are SGHNT and YYREEE (reference sequence).

CDR3 in amino acids: CASSQVMGNQPQHF. Written as DNA, the CDR3 is TGCGCCAGCAGCCAAGTCATGGGCAATCAGCCCCAGCATTTT. V and J are TRBV4-3 and TRBJ1-5; D remains ambiguous. This CDR3 has 14 amino acids. With 1 base removed from V and 2 bases from J, the gap between germline ends came to 6 bases. Germline assignment: CDR1 LGHNA and CDR2 YSLEER.

The chain couples TRBV29-1 to TRBJ2-7; D is possibly TRBD1 (6 bases). The germline CDR1 and CDR2 sequences are SQVTM and ANQGSEA. This CDR3 contains 12 residues. V gave up 6 bases and J gave up 0 bases, with 9 bases separating them. The CDR3: CSVRDTSYEQYF. The CDR3 DNA reads TGCAGCGTCCGGGACACCTCCTACGAGCAGTACTTC.

This clone was counted once. This rearrangement joins TRBV18 to TRBJ2-6, with a tentative D call TRBD1 (5 bases). In germline, CDR1 is KGHSH, CDR2 LQKENI. The CDR3 runs 15 residues. V dropped 4 bases and J dropped 0 bases, with 7 bases sitting between them. The CDR3 nucleotides are TGTGCCAGCTCACTCGACAGCTCTGGGGCCAACGTCCTGACTTTC. Amino acids: CASSLDSSGANVLTF.